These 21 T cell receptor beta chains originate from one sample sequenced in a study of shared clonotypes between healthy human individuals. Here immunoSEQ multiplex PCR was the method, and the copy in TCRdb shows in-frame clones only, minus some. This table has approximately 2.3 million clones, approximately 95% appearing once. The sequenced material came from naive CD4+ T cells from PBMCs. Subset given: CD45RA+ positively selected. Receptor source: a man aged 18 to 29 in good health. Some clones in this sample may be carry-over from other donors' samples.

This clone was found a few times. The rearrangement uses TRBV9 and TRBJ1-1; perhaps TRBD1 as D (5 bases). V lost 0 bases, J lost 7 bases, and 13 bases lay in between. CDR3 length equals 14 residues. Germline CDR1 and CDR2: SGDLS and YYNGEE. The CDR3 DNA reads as TGTGCCAGCAGCGTAGCTGGGGCGCGCTTTGAAGCTTTCTTT. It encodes CASSVAGARFEAFF. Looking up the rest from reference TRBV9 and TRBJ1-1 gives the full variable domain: DSGVTQTPKHLITATGQRVTLRCSPRSGDLSVYWYQQSLDQGLQFLIQYYNGEERAKGNILERFSAQQFPDLHSELNLSSLELGDSALYFCASSVAGARFEAFFGQGTRLTVV.

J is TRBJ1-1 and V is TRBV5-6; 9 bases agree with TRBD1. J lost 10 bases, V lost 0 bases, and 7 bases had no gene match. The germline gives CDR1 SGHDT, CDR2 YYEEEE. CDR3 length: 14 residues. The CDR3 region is CASSLVYRGRGAFF. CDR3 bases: TGTGCCAGCAGCTTGGTCTACAGGGGGCGTGGAGCTTTCTTT.

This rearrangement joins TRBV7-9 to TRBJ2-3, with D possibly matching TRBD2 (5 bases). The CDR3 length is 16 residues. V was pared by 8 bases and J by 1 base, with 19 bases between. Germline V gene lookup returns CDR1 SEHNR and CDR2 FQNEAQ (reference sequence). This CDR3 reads CASATIGAGRTDTQYF. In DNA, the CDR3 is TGTGCCAGCGCCACGATTGGCGCGGGTCGCACAGATACGCAGTATTTT.

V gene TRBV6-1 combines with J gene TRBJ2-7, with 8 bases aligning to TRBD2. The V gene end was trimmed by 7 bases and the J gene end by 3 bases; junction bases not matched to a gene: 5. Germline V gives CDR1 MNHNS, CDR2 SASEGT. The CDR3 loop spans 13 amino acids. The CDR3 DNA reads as TGTGCCAGCACCGGGACTAGTGGCTACGAGCAGTACTTC. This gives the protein CASTGTSGYEQYF.

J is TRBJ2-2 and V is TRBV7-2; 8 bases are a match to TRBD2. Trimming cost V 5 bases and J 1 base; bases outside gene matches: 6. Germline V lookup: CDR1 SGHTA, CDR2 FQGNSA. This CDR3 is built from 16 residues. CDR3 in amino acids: CASSIVSGVNTGELFF. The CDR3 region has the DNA TGTGCCAGCAGCATCGTTAGCGGGGTGAACACCGGGGAGCTGTTTTTT.

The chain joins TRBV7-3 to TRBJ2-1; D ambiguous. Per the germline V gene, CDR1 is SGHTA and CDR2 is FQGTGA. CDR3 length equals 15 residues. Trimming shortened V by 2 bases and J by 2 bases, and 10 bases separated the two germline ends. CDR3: CASSLAAVAYNEQFF. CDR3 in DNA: TGTGCCAGCAGCTTAGCGGCGGTAGCCTACAATGAGCAGTTCTTC. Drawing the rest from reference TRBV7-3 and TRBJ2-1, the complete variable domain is GAGVSQTPSNKVTEKGKYVELRCDPISGHTALYWYRQSLGQGPEFLIYFQGTGAADDSGLPNDRFFAVRPEGSVSTLKIQRTERGDSAVYLCASSLAAVAYNEQFFGPGTRLTVL.

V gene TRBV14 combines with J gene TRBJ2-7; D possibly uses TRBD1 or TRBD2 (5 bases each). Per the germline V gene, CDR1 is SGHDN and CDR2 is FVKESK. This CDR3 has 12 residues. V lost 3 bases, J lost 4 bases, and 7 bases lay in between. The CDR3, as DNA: TGTGCCAGCAGCCAGGGGGATTACGAGCAGTACTTC. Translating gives CASSQGDYEQYF.

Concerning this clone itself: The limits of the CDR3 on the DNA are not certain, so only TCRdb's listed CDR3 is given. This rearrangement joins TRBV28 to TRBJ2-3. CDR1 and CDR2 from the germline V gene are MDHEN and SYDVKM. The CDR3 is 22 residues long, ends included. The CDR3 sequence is CASSFLWSVSAASWGSTDTQYF.

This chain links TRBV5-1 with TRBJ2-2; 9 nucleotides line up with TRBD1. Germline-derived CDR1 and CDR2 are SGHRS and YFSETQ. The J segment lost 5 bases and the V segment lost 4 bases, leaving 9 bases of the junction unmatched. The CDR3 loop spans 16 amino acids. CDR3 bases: TGCGCCAGCAGCGCCGGATGGACAGGGGATACCGGGGAGCTGTTTTTT. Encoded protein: CASSAGWTGDTGELFF.

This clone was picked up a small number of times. The CDR3 coding sequence is TGTGCCAGCAGTGAAGGGAACACTGAAGCTTTCTTT. Translated: CASSEGNTEAFF. The chain couples TRBV6-1 to TRBJ1-1; D is ambiguous. The CDR3 covers 12 residues. The germline V gene encodes CDR1 MNHNS and CDR2 SASEGT. V was shortened by 1 base and J by 1 base, with 1 base between the two germline ends.

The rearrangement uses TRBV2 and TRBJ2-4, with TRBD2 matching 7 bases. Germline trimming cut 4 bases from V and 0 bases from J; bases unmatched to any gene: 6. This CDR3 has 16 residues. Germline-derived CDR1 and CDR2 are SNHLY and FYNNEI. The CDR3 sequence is CASSVGGGLAKNIQYF. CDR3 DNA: TGTGCCAGCAGTGTGGGCGGGGGATTAGCCAAAAACATTCAGTACTTC.

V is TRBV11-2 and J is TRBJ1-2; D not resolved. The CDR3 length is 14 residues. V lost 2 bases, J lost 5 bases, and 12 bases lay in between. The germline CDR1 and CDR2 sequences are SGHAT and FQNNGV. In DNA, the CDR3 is TGTGCCAGCAGCTTATCGTCCCGAGATTATGGCTACACCTTC. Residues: CASSLSSRDYGYTF.

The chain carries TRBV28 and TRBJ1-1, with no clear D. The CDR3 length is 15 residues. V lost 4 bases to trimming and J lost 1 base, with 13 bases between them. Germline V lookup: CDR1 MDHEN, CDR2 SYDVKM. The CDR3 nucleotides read TGTGCCAGCAGTTCATTCGGGCTATCGAACACTGAAGCTTTCTTT. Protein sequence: CASSSFGLSNTEAFF.

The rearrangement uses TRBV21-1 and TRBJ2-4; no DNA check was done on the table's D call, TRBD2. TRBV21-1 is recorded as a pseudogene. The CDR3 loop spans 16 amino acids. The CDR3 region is CASPLNNFLAKNIQYF. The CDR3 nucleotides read TGTGCCAGCCCTTTAAATAACTTCCTAGCCAAAAACATTCAGTACTTC.

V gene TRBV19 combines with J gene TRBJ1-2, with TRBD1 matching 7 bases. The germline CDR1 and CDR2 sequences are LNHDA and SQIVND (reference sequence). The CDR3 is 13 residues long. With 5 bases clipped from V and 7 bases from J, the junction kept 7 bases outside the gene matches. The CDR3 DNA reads TGTGCCAGTAGTGTCCGGGACAGTGTTGGCTACACCTTC. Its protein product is CASSVRDSVGYTF.

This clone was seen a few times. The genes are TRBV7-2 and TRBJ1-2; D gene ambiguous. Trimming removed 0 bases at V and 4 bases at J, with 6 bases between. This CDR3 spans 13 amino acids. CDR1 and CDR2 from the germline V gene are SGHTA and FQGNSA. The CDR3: CASSLAPSYGYTF. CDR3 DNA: TGTGCCAGCAGCTTAGCCCCCTCCTATGGCTACACCTTC.

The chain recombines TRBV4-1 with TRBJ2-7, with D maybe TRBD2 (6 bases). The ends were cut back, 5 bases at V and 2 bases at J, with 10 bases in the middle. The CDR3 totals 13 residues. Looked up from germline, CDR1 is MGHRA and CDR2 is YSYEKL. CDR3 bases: TGCGCCAGCAGCAGGGAGCGGGCCTACGAGCAGTACTTC. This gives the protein CASSRERAYEQYF.

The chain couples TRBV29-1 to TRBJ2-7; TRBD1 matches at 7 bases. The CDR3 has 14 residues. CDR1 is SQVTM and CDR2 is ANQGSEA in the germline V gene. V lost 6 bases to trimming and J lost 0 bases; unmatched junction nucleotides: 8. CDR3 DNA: TGCAGCGTCAACCGGGACAGCGACTCCTACGAGCAGTACTTC. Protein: CSVNRDSDSYEQYF.

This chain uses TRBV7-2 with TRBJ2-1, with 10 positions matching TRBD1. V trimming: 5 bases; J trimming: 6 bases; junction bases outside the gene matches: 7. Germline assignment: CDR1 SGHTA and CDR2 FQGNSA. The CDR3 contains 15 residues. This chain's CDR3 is CASSISRDRGNEQFF. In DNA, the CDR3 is TGTGCCAGCAGCATAAGCCGGGACAGGGGCAATGAGCAGTTCTTC.

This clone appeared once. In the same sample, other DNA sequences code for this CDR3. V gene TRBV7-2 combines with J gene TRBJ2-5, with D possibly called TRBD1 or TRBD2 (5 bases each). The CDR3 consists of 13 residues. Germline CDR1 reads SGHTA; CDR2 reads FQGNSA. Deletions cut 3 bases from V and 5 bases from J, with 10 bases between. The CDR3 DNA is TGTGCCAGCAGCTTGAGAGAGGGGGAGACCCAGTACTTC. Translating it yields CASSLREGETQYF.

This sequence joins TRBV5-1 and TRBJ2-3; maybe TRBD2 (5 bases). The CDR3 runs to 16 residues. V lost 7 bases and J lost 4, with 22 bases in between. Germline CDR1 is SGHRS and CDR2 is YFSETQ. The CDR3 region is CASGRGRGGAADTQYF. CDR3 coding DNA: TGCGCCAGCGGTCGGGGTCGCGGAGGCGCGGCAGATACGCAGTATTTT.